This passage covers 18 T cell receptor beta chains from one sample sequenced in a study of cytomegalovirus exposure and HLA in healthy donors. PCR primers comprised 60 Vbeta and 13 Jbeta primers. Clones were sequenced by immunoSEQ multiplex PCR, and TCRdb holds only the in-frame ones, with some missing. The sample comprises about 97,000 clones, 65% to 85% of which are singletons, and under 11% rests with the top ten. Sequenced sample: PBMCs. Receptor source: a man between 50 and 59 years old in good health and CMV-seronegative.

The CDR3: CASRSSGQGYEQYF. The CDR3 DNA follows: TGTGCCAGCAGATCCTCGGGACAGGGCTACGAGCAGTACTTC. The V and J genes are TRBV6-5 and TRBJ2-7; TRBD1 matches 9 bases. Trimming removed 6 bases from V and 3 bases from J; junction bases left unmatched: 6. This CDR3 comprises 14 residues. Germline CDR1 reads MNHEY; CDR2 reads SVGAGI.

The rearrangement uses TRBV19 and TRBJ2-2, with D perhaps TRBD2 (5 bases). Between the trimmed V and J ends, which lost 7 bases and 5 bases, there was a span of 8 bases. Germline V gives CDR1 LNHDA, CDR2 SQIVND (reference sequence). There are 12 residues in the CDR3. The CDR3 bases are TGTGCCAGTAAATCGGGGACCGGGGAGCTGTTTTTT. Its protein is CASKSGTGELFF.

This clone showed up just once. This chain connects TRBV14 to TRBJ2-4; 9 bases map to TRBD1. Per germline, CDR1 SGHDN and CDR2 FVKESK. V was clipped by 5 bases and J by 8 bases; unmatched bases: 7. The CDR3 has 14 residues. As DNA, the CDR3 is TGTGCCAGCAGCGACCGGGACAGGGTCGACATTCAGTACTTC. Protein product: CASSDRDRVDIQYF.

This rearrangement joins TRBV23-1 to TRBJ1-6, with D maybe TRBD1 (5 bases). TRBV23-1 is labeled an ORF, and its function is uncertain. The CDR3 consists of 13 residues. V was cut by 3 bases and J by 11 bases, with 11 bases left in between. The CDR3 sequence is CASSQCDRPPLHF. For the CDR3, the DNA is TGCGCCAGCAGTCAGTGCGACAGACCACCCCTCCACTTT.

The J gene is TRBJ1-5, the V gene TRBV7-6; TRBD1 is a possible D gene (5 bases). From germline, CDR1 is SGHVS and CDR2 FNYEAQ. The CDR3 covers 18 residues. The V and J ends lost 1 base and 1 base respectively, with 17 bases between them. Written as DNA, the CDR3 is TGTGCCAGCAGCTTAGTCCACGGGGGGAGGGGCAGCAATCAGCCCCAGCATTTT. Its protein is CASSLVHGGRGSNQPQHF.

This chain uses TRBV6-5 with TRBJ1-1; 10 positions agree with TRBD1. Trimming at V came to 7 bases and at J to 2 bases, leaving 7 bases not matched to a gene. The CDR3 is 15 residues long. Germline-derived CDR1 and CDR2 are MNHEY and SVGAGI. The CDR3 is CASTRQGARNTEAFF. CDR3 coding DNA: TGTGCCAGCACCCGACAGGGGGCGCGTAACACTGAAGCTTTCTTT.

V and J are TRBV28 and TRBJ2-7; 9 nucleotides match TRBD1. Trimming took 5 bases from V and 5 from J; bases not matched to a gene: 4. This CDR3 has 13 amino acids. Germline CDR1 is MDHEN and CDR2 is SYDVKM. The CDR3 sequence is CASSRGQGNEQYF. CDR3 bases: TGTGCCAGCAGTCGGGGACAGGGTAACGAGCAGTACTTC.

This clone occurred a few times. The chain has TRBV2 and TRBJ1-2; perhaps TRBD1 as D (6 bases). Trimming stripped 2 bases from V and 8 bases from J, with 12 bases between. The CDR3 has 13 amino acids. Germline V gives CDR1 SNHLY, CDR2 FYNNEI. The CDR3 sequence: CASSEIQGQGYTF. The CDR3 DNA reads TGTGCCAGCAGTGAAATTCAGGGACAAGGCTACACCTTC.

The gene calls are TRBV19 and TRBJ2-7; TRBD1 agrees at 7 bases. The V gene's germline CDR1 is LNHDA and CDR2 SQIVND (reference sequence). The V segment lost 6 bases and the J segment 2 bases; nucleotides outside the gene matches: 7. CDR3 size: 14 residues. CDR3 sequence reads: CASSSTGTTYEQYF. CDR3 DNA sequence: TGTGCCAGTAGCTCGACAGGGACGACCTACGAGCAGTACTTC.

The gene calls are TRBV6-5 and TRBJ2-1; 12 bases map to TRBD2. J lost 7 bases, V lost 9 bases, and 7 bases had no gene match. CDR1 and CDR2 (germline): MNHEY, SVGAGI. CDR3 size: 14 residues. The CDR3 nucleotides read TGTGCCAGTTGGAAGACTAGCGGGAGTAATGAGCAGTTCTTC. Its translation is CASWKTSGSNEQFF.

J is TRBJ1-6 and V is TRBV6-1; unclear D gene. Germline CDR1 reads MNHNS; CDR2 reads SASEGT. This CDR3 has 16 residues. Trimming cost V 4 bases and J 7 bases, with 17 bases left between them. Here the CDR3 DNA reads TGTGCCAGCAGTGCCCTAAGTTCGGGTGAAAATTCACCCCTCCACTTT. As protein: CASSALSSGENSPLHF.

The V and J genes are TRBV27 and TRBJ1-6, with D hard to call. The CDR3 totals 15 residues. The germline gives CDR1 MNHEY, CDR2 SMNVEV (reference sequence). The V gene lost 5 bases and the J gene lost 4 bases, with 12 bases spanning the gap. The CDR3 bases are TGTGCCAGCAGTCCCCCGGACTTTTATAATTCACCCCTCCACTTT. Protein: CASSPPDFYNSPLHF.

The chain uses TRBV5-1 and TRBJ2-7, with TRBD2 as a possible D gene (5 bases). The CDR3 is made up of 14 amino acids. V lost 0 bases and J 3 bases, leaving 10 bases between the germline ends. Germline-derived CDR1 and CDR2 are SGHRS and YFSETQ. This CDR3 reads CASSLAEGNYEQYF. The CDR3 bases are TGCGCCAGCAGCTTGGCCGAGGGTAACTACGAGCAGTACTTC.

The genes are TRBV6-6 and TRBJ1-5; TRBD1 matches at 8 bases. The germline V gene encodes CDR1 MNHNY and CDR2 SVGAGI (reference sequence). This CDR3 has 15 amino acids. Trimming at V came to 6 bases and at J to 6 bases, leaving 10 bases not matched to a gene. The CDR3 bases are TGTGCCAGCAGGGATCAGGACAGGGACTTTCAGCCCCAGCATTTT. Residues: CASRDQDRDFQPQHF.

The chain is built from TRBV5-1 and TRBJ1-1; possibly TRBD1 for D (6 bases). V lost 4 bases to trimming and J lost 1 base, with 11 bases between them. CDR3 length: 14 amino acids. CDR1 is SGHRS and CDR2 is YFSETQ in the germline V gene. CDR3 sequence (DNA): TGCGCCAGCAGCAACTTACAGGGGAACACTGAAGCTTTCTTT. This translates into CASSNLQGNTEAFF.

The V gene is TRBV9, the J gene TRBJ2-1; TRBD1 might be the D (6 bases). The CDR3 is 16 amino acids. The V and J ends lost 0 bases and 1 base respectively, with 11 bases between them. Germline loops: CDR1 SGDLS, CDR2 YYNGEE. The CDR3, as DNA: TGTGCCAGCAGCGTAGTAGGGGGAATATCCTACAATGAGCAGTTCTTC. Protein: CASSVVGGISYNEQFF.

The chain joins TRBV18 to TRBJ1-2; D is unclear. The V end was cut by 3 bases, the J end by 7 bases, with 9 bases between. The CDR3 consists of 12 residues. In germline, CDR1 is KGHSH, CDR2 LQKENI. CDR3 sequence reads: CASSPGAVGYTF. CDR3 nucleotide sequence: TGTGCCAGCTCACCGGGCGCTGTTGGCTACACCTTC.

The chain employs TRBV7-9 and TRBJ2-5; a weak D match, TRBD1 (5 bases). The CDR3 runs 15 residues. Trimming stripped 8 bases from V and 5 bases from J, with 21 bases between. CDR1 SEHNR and CDR2 FQNEAQ come from the germline V gene (reference sequence). The CDR3 bases are TGTGCCAGCGTAACAAAAGACAGCCGGATCGAGACCCAGTACTTC. This codes for CASVTKDSRIETQYF. Full variable domain (remainder filled in from reference TRBV7-9 and TRBJ2-5): DTGVSQNPRHKITKRGQNVTFRCDPISEHNRLYWYRQTLGQGPEFLTYFQNEAQLEKSRLLSDRFSAERPKGSFSTLEIQRTEQGDSAMYLCASVTKDSRIETQYFGPGTRLLVL.